These 13 T cell receptor beta chains were all obtained from the same sample, sequenced in a study of shared clonotypes between healthy human individuals. Libraries were prepared by immunoSEQ multiplex PCR; TCRdb keeps only in-frame clonotypes and omits some of them. Among around 700,000 clones listed, over 65% were seen once. The sequencing input was memory CD4+ T cells sorted from blood. The subset is: CD45RA-negative fraction. The receptors stem from a woman aged 25 to 39 in good health.

There are a few counts of this clone. The chain carries TRBV9 and TRBJ2-3; perhaps TRBD2 as D (6 bases). V was pared by 1 base and J by 0 bases, with 15 bases between. This CDR3 is 17 amino acids long. CDR1 is SGDLS and CDR2 is YYNGEE in the germline V gene. For the CDR3, the DNA is TGTGCCAGCAGCGTACAAGAACGGGGGTATAGCACAGATACGCAGTATTTT. Translated, it gives CASSVQERGYSTDTQYF.

The chain links TRBV14 to TRBJ2-7, with no clear D. Germline assignment: CDR1 SGHDN and CDR2 FVKESK. This CDR3 has 13 residues. With 5 bases removed from V and 3 bases from J, the gap between germline ends came to 11 bases. For the CDR3, the DNA is TGTGCCAGCAGCAGGTTTCTTGGCTACGAGCAGTACTTC. Translation gives CASSRFLGYEQYF. Full variable domain (remainder filled in from reference TRBV14 and TRBJ2-7): EAGVTQFPSHSVIEKGQTVTLRCDPISGHDNLYWYRRVMGKEIKFLLHFVKESKQDESGMPNNRFLAERTGGTYSTLKVQPAELEDSGVYFCASSRFLGYEQYFGPGTRLTVT.

J is TRBJ2-1 and V is TRBV4-2; D might be TRBD1 or TRBD2, each matching 5 bases. The CDR3 runs 16 residues. V dropped 0 bases and J dropped 3 bases, with 12 bases sitting between them. The V gene's germline CDR1 is LGHNA and CDR2 YNFKEQ. The CDR3 coding sequence is TGTGCCAGCAGCCAAGATGAGGGGAGTGTCTACAATGAGCAGTTCTTC. Translated: CASSQDEGSVYNEQFF.

The chain has TRBV28 and TRBJ2-7; maybe TRBD2 (7 bases). There are 14 residues in the CDR3. V was pared by 2 bases and J by 3 bases, with 11 bases between. Germline CDR1 reads MDHEN; CDR2 reads SYDVKM. For the CDR3, the DNA is TGTGCCAGCAGTTTAGCGGGGGCTCTCTACGAGCAGTACTTC. As protein: CASSLAGALYEQYF.

The V and J genes are TRBV28 and TRBJ2-7, with 7 bases aligning to TRBD2. The CDR3 contains 14 residues. The V segment lost 9 bases and the J segment 5 bases; nucleotides outside the gene matches: 13. The V gene's germline CDR1 is MDHEN and CDR2 SYDVKM. This CDR3 is CASQRGGPSDEQYF. The CDR3 bases are TGTGCCAGTCAGAGGGGAGGGCCTTCGGACGAGCAGTACTTC.

The genes are TRBV28 and TRBJ2-7, with 16 positions matching TRBD2. The CDR3 totals 17 residues. The germline CDR1 and CDR2 sequences are MDHEN and SYDVKM. Trimming cost V 6 bases and J 6 bases; bases outside gene matches: 11. This CDR3 is CASSAKGLAGGGSEQYF. CDR3 nucleotide sequence: TGTGCCAGCAGCGCCAAGGGACTAGCGGGAGGGGGATCCGAGCAGTACTTC.

This clone came up once. CDR3 amino acids: CASSLGEEGYEQYF. CDR3 nucleotide sequence: TGCGCCAGCAGCTTGGGGGAGGAAGGCTACGAGCAGTACTTC. The V call is TRBV5-1, the J call TRBJ2-7; D might be TRBD2 (6 bases). This CDR3 contains 14 residues. Germline V gene sequence: CDR1 SGHRS, CDR2 YFSETQ. V lost 0 bases and J 3 bases, leaving 10 bases between the germline ends.

The chain employs TRBV14 and TRBJ1-4; maybe TRBD1 (6 bases). The germline V gene encodes CDR1 SGHDN and CDR2 FVKESK. V lost 3 bases to trimming and J lost 4 bases, with 15 bases between them. This CDR3 contains 16 residues. CDR3 bases: TGTGCCAGCAGCCAGGCCGGCAGGGGATTTAATGAAAAACTGTTTTTT. It encodes CASSQAGRGFNEKLFF.

V and J are TRBV5-1 and TRBJ2-1; 7 nucleotides match TRBD1. V lost 3 bases to trimming and J lost 0 bases; unmatched junction nucleotides: 9. From germline, CDR1 is SGHRS and CDR2 YFSETQ. There are 17 residues in the CDR3. CDR3 loop: CASSSQTGYSSYNEQFF. The CDR3 DNA reads as TGCGCCAGCAGCTCTCAGACAGGGTATAGCTCCTACAATGAGCAGTTCTTC.

The chain employs TRBV27 and TRBJ2-1, with D perhaps matching TRBD2 (5 bases). The germline CDR1 and CDR2 sequences are MNHEY and SMNVEV (reference sequence). Trimming took 5 bases from V and 9 from J, leaving 20 bases between them. This CDR3 has 15 residues. This CDR3 reads CASSPWGTPRGEQFF. CDR3 bases: TGTGCCAGCAGTCCCTGGGGAACTCCCCGGGGTGAGCAGTTCTTC.

The CDR3: CASSFDRLTDTQYF. CDR3 bases: TGCGCCAGCAGCTTCGACAGGCTCACAGATACGCAGTATTTT. This rearrangement joins TRBV5-1 to TRBJ2-3; tentative D call: TRBD1 (6 bases). Germline V lookup: CDR1 SGHRS, CDR2 YFSETQ. The CDR3 contains 14 residues. The V end lost 2 bases, the J end lost 2 bases, and 9 bases lay between the germline ends.

The chain is built from TRBV5-4 and TRBJ2-7; D unclear. The CDR3 has 13 amino acids. Trimming removed 0 bases at V and 6 bases at J, with 10 bases between. Germline V gene data show CDR1 as SGHNT and CDR2 as YYREEE (reference sequence). CDR3 nucleotide sequence: TGTGCCAGCAGCTTGGAACAACGTACCGAGCAGTACTTC. Translated: CASSLEQRTEQYF.

This clone was picked up one time. This sequence joins TRBV6-6 and TRBJ1-4; 9 positions agree with TRBD1. V gave up 6 bases and J gave up 9 bases; unmatched junction bases: 8. This CDR3 has 14 amino acids. Germline V lookup: CDR1 MNHNY, CDR2 SVGAGI (reference sequence). The CDR3 sequence: CASRKGTGSQKLFF. CDR3 DNA sequence: TGTGCCAGCAGAAAGGGGACAGGGAGTCAAAAACTGTTTTTT.